Here is one TCR beta chain with its context. This specimen belongs to a study of blood T cell repertoires in COVID-19. Study context: The analysed material was cDNA or gDNA that came from T cells, B-cell-depleted T cells, or PBMCs.

The CDR3 runs to 17 residues. With V trimmed by 3 bases and J by 0 bases, 11 bases remained unmatched. The V gene's germline CDR1 is SQVTM and CDR2 ANQGSEA. TCRdb's table, derived via immunoSEQ multiplex PCR, lists solely in-frame clones and lacks some. This sample has fewer than 700,000 clones, with about 88% found just once. The chain has TRBV29-1 and TRBJ2-5; 9 bases agree with TRBD1. This receptor was identified in a woman between 45 and 65 years old with COVID-19, enrolled during active disease. The sample comprised peripheral blood. The CDR3 here is CSVEDRGPYQYQETQYF. CDR3 coding DNA: TGCAGCGTTGAGGACAGGGGACCCTATCAGTACCAAGAGACCCAGTACTTC.